Shown below are 16 T cell receptor beta chains from a single sample sequenced in a study of T cell repertoires in cytomegalovirus infection. TCRdb fed the reads into MiXCR, producing one record per CDR3 protein. This sample carries approximately 180,000 distinct CDR3 sequences, roughly 17% of them seen once, and the ten largest clones take around 27%. Sequenced input: CD8+ T cells from PBMCs. These receptors originate from a human donor in good health (CMV status not recorded). Some clones in this sample may be carry-over from other donors' samples.

This clonotype was observed a handful of times. This rearrangement joins TRBV2 to TRBJ1-2, with D uncertain. This CDR3 contains 8 residues. Trimming removed 7 bases at V and 8 bases at J, with 2 bases between. From germline, CDR1 is SNHLY and CDR2 FYNNEI. The CDR3, as DNA: TGTGCCAGCAAAGGCTACACCTTC. Amino acid sequence: CASKGYTF.

The chain carries TRBV7-8 and TRBJ2-7; the match to TRBD1 covers 7 bases. The CDR3 sequence is 14 residues long. Germline V gene sequence: CDR1 SGHVS, CDR2 FQNEAQ. V lost 4 bases, J lost 5 bases, and 8 bases stayed unmatched. The CDR3 loop is CASSSLTGTDEQYF. CDR3 bases: TGTGCCAGCAGCTCCCTGACAGGGACCGACGAGCAGTACTTC.

The genes are TRBV7-6 and TRBJ2-3, with D possibly being TRBD2 (6 bases). Germline CDR1 and CDR2: SGHVS and FNYEAQ. The CDR3 covers 17 residues. The V end was cut by 3 bases, the J end by 3 bases, with 19 bases between. CDR3: CASSLFPGGRDTDTQYF. The CDR3 region has the DNA TGTGCCAGCAGCTTGTTTCCCGGGGGACGGGATACAGATACGCAGTATTTT.

The chain employs TRBV14 and TRBJ1-2, with TRBD1 identical over 8 bases. The CDR3 is 17 amino acids. With 3 bases clipped from V and 3 bases from J, the junction kept 12 bases outside the gene matches. Germline V gives CDR1 SGHDN, CDR2 FVKESK. DNA of the CDR3: TGTGCCAGCAGCCACCTTACTCGGACAGGGCGGGACTATGGCTACACCTTC. It codes for CASSHLTRTGRDYGYTF.

This CDR3 is CASSLGLAGSTGELFF. CDR3 nucleotide sequence: TGTGCCAGCAGCTTAGGGCTAGCGGGGAGCACCGGGGAGCTGTTTTTT. The rearrangement joins TRBV7-2 to TRBJ2-2; 9 bases align to TRBD2. The germline CDR1 and CDR2 sequences are SGHTA and FQGNSA. This CDR3 region has 16 residues. The junction had 4 bases not matched to a gene; V was cut back by 1 base and J by 4 bases. Combining the CDR3 with reference TRBV7-2 and TRBJ2-2 gives the whole variable domain GAGVSQSPSNKVTEKGKDVELRCDPISGHTALYWYRQSLGQGLEFLIYFQGNSAPDKSGLPSDRFSAERTGGSVSTLTIQRTQQEDSAVYLCASSLGLAGSTGELFFGEGSRLTVL.

There are many counts of this clonotype. The rearrangement joins TRBV7-2 to TRBJ2-2; 9 bases match TRBD1. The CDR3 is 15 amino acids. The J segment lost 6 bases and the V segment lost 5 bases, leaving 7 bases of the junction unmatched. From germline, CDR1 is SGHTA and CDR2 FQGNSA. The CDR3 sequence is CASSPPGQGSGELFF. Here the CDR3 DNA reads TGTGCCAGCAGCCCGCCGGGACAGGGCTCCGGGGAGCTGTTTTTT.

V gene TRBV6-5 combines with J gene TRBJ2-7; D is possibly TRBD2 (6 bases). Germline V gives CDR1 MNHEY, CDR2 SVGAGI. The CDR3 extends over 15 amino acids. Trimming stripped 0 bases from V and 11 bases from J, with 20 bases between. The CDR3 reads CASSYSGPGAKDEYF. The DNA for the CDR3 is TGTGCCAGCAGTTACTCGGGCCCGGGAGCGAAGGACGAGTACTTC.

This chain uses TRBV6-1 with TRBJ2-2, with 8 positions matching TRBD1. With 8 bases clipped from V and 7 bases from J, the junction kept 9 bases outside the gene matches. The CDR3 has 14 amino acids. Germline-derived CDR1 and CDR2 are MNHNS and SASEGT. The CDR3 protein is CASGNRGSGGELFF. CDR3 sequence (DNA): TGTGCCAGCGGAAACAGGGGGTCCGGCGGGGAGCTGTTTTTT.

V gene TRBV24-1 combines with J gene TRBJ2-1; D gene ambiguous. Germline CDR1 and CDR2: KGHDR and SFDVKD. The CDR3 extends over 13 amino acids. The V gene lost 7 bases and the J gene lost 5 bases, with 11 bases spanning the gap. In DNA, the CDR3 is TGTGCCACCAGCCTACCACCCGACAATGAGCAGTTCTTC. Its translation is CATSLPPDNEQFF.

This clonotype came up many times. The chain is built from TRBV28 and TRBJ2-3, with TRBD1 matching 7 bases. Trimming removed 6 bases from V and 0 bases from J; junction bases left unmatched: 3. The germline gives CDR1 MDHEN, CDR2 SYDVKM. CDR3 length equals 14 residues. CDR3 region: CASSQDRSTDTQYF. In nucleotides, the CDR3 is TGTGCCAGCAGCCAGGACAGGAGCACAGATACGCAGTATTTT.

This chain joins TRBV20-1 and TRBJ2-5; TRBD2 matches 9 bases. The germline V gene has CDR1 DFQATT and CDR2 SNEGSKA (reference sequence). V was pared by 4 bases and J by 5 bases, with 11 bases of the junction left unmatched. The CDR3 length is 15 residues. CDR3 bases: TGCAGTGCTACCACCCTCCTAGCGGGATGGGAGACCCAGTACTTC. It codes for CSATTLLAGWETQYF.

The CDR3 loop is CASSPISTGLYGYTF. The CDR3 region has the DNA TGTGCCAGCAGCCCAATTAGCACAGGCCTATATGGCTACACCTTC. V gene TRBV14 combines with J gene TRBJ1-2; D is possibly TRBD1 (5 bases). V lost 4 bases, J lost 5 bases, and 17 bases lay in between. The CDR3 extends over 15 amino acids. The germline gives CDR1 SGHDN, CDR2 FVKESK.

The chain joins TRBV20-1 to TRBJ2-2; TRBD1 might be the D (5 bases). V was trimmed by 0 bases and J by 2 bases, leaving 10 bases between them. The CDR3 totals 15 residues. The V gene's germline CDR1 is DFQATT and CDR2 SNEGSKA (reference sequence). CDR3 amino acids: CSARDDWTNTGELFF. The CDR3 DNA reads as TGCAGTGCTAGAGATGATTGGACAAACACCGGGGAGCTGTTTTTT.

This clonotype was counted only a few times. V is TRBV7-2 and J is TRBJ2-2; D is possibly TRBD1 (5 bases). Trimming left V 1 base short and J 5 bases short, with 11 bases between. CDR1 SGHTA and CDR2 FQGNSA come from the germline V gene. This CDR3 region has 15 residues. The CDR3 protein is CASSLDAGWTGELFF. In nucleotides, the CDR3 is TGTGCCAGCAGCTTAGATGCAGGGTGGACCGGGGAGCTGTTTTTT.

The V gene is TRBV7-2, the J gene TRBJ1-4; the match to TRBD1 covers 9 bases. This CDR3 has 16 amino acids. Germline V gives CDR1 SGHTA, CDR2 FQGNSA. Losses at the gene ends were 5 bases for V and 7 bases for J; bases not matched to a gene: 11. The CDR3 sequence is CASSLNSDRGGEKLFF. Written as DNA, the CDR3 is TGTGCCAGCAGCCTTAACTCGGACAGGGGAGGTGAAAAACTGTTTTTT.

The CDR3 spells CASNQDRGNTGELFF. The CDR3 DNA reads as TGTGCCAGCAACCAGGACAGGGGGAACACCGGGGAGCTGTTTTTT. The gene calls are TRBV6-5 and TRBJ2-2; TRBD1 matches at 9 bases. CDR3 size: 15 residues. Per germline, CDR1 MNHEY and CDR2 SVGAGI. J gave up 1 base and V 7 bases, and 4 bases lay outside the gene matches.